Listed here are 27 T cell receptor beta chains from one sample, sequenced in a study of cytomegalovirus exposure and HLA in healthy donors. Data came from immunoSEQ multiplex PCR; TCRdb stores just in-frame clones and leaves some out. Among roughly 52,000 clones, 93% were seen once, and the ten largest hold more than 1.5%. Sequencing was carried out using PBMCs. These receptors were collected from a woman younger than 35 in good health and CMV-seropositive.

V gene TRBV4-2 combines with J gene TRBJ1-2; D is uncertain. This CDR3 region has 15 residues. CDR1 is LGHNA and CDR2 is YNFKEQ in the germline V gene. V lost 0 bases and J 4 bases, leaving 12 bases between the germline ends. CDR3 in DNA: TGTGCCAGCAGCCAAGAGGGAGGGCTCGGCTATGGCTACACCTTC. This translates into CASSQEGGLGYGYTF.

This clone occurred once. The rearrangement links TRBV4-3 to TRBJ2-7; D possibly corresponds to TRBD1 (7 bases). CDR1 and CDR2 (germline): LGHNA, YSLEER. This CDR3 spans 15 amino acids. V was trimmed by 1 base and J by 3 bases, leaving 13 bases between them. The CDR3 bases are TGCGCCAGCAGCCAAGCCAGGGGGGCCGTCTACGAGCAGTACTTC. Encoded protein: CASSQARGAVYEQYF.

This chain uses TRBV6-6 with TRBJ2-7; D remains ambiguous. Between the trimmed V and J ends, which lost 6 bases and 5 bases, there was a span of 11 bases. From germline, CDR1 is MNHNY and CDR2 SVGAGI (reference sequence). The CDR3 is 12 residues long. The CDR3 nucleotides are TGTGCCAGCAGCGACCGGGTACACGAGCAGTACTTC. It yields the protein CASSDRVHEQYF.

The CDR3 DNA reads as TGTGCCAGCAGCGCCAGGCCTAGCGGGTACACCGGGGAGCTGTTTTTT. Translation gives CASSARPSGYTGELFF. The chain combines TRBV7-2 with TRBJ2-2; the match to TRBD2 covers 8 bases. The CDR3 is 16 residues long. The J segment lost 3 bases and the V segment lost 5 bases, leaving 8 bases of the junction unmatched. CDR1 SGHTA and CDR2 FQGNSA come from the germline V gene.

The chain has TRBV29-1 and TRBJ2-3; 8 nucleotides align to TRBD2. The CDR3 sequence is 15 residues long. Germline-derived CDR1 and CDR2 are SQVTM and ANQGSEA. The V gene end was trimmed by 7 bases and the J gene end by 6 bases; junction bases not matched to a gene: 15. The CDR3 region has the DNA TGCAGCGCCTCGGGAGCGGGGGTCCCCGGGGATACGCAGTATTTT. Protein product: CSASGAGVPGDTQYF.

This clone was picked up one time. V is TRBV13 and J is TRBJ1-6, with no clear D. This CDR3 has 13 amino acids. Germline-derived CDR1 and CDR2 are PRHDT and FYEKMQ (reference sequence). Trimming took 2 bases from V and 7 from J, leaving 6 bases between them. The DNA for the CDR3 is TGTGCCAGCAGCTTACGGGAGAATTCACCCCTCCACTTT. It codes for CASSLRENSPLHF.

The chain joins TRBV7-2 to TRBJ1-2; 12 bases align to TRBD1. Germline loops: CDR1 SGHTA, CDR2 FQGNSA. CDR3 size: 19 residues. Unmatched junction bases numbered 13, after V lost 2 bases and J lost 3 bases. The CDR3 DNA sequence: TGTGCCAGCAGCTTACCTCGTTTGGGACAGGGGGCGCGAGACTATGGCTACACCTTC. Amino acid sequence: CASSLPRLGQGARDYGYTF.

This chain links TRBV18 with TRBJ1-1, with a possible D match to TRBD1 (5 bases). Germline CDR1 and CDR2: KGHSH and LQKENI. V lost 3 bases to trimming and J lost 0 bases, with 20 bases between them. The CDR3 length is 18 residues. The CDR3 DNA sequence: TGTGCCAGCTCACCTCGCCCATCGGACATCGCTATGAACACTGAAGCTTTCTTT. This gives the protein CASSPRPSDIAMNTEAFF.

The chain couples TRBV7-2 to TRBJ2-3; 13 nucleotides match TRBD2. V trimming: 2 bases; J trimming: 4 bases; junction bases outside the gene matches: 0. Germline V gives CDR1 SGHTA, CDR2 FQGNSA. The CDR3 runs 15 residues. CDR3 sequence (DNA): TGTGCCAGCAGCTTAACTAGCGGGGGGGCAGATACGCAGTATTTT. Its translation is CASSLTSGGADTQYF.

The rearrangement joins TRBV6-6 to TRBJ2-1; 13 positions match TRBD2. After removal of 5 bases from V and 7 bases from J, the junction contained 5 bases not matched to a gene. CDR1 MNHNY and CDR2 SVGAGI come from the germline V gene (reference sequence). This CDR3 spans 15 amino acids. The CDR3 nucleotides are TGTGCCAGCAGTCGCGGGACTAGCGGGGTGAATGAGCAGTTCTTC. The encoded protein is CASSRGTSGVNEQFF.

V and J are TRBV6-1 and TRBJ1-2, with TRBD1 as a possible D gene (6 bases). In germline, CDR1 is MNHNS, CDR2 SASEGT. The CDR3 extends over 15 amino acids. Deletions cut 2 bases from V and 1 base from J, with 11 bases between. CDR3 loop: CASSEFTGFNYGYTF. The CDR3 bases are TGTGCCAGCAGTGAATTCACAGGGTTTAACTATGGCTACACCTTC.

The chain's CDR3 is CASAQPGQGKTGELFF. The CDR3, as DNA: TGTGCCAGCGCTCAACCGGGACAGGGGAAGACCGGGGAGCTGTTTTTT. The rearrangement joins TRBV11-2 to TRBJ2-2, with 10 bases matching TRBD1. The junction had 11 bases not matched to a gene; V was cut back by 8 bases and J by 5 bases. Looked up from germline, CDR1 is SGHAT and CDR2 is FQNNGV. The CDR3 totals 16 residues.

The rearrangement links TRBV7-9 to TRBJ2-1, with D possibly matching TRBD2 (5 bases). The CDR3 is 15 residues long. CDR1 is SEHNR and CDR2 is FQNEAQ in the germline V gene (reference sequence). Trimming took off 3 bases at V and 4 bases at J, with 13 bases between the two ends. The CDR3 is CASSFGGREYNEQFF. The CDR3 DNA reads TGTGCCAGCAGCTTTGGCGGCCGGGAATACAATGAGCAGTTCTTC.

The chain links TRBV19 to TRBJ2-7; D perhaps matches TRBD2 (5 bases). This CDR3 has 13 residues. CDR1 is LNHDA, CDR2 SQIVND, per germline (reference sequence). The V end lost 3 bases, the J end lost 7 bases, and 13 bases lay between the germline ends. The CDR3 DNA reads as TGTGCCAGTAGTATGAGGCCCTCGGGGGAGCAGTACTTC. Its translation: CASSMRPSGEQYF.

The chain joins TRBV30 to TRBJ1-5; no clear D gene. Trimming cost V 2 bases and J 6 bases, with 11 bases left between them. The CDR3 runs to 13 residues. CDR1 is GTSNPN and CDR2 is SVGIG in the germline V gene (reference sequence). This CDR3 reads CAWSLRDAQPQHF. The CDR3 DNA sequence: TGTGCCTGGAGTTTGAGGGATGCTCAGCCCCAGCATTTT.

Here the CDR3 DNA reads TGTGCCAGCAGCTTGGCCAGAGGAAACTATGGCTACACCTTC. Its translation is CASSLARGNYGYTF. V is TRBV5-6 and J is TRBJ1-2, with D unclear. Trimming cost V 0 bases and J 2 bases, with 8 bases left between them. Per germline, CDR1 SGHDT and CDR2 YYEEEE. CDR3 length equals 14 residues.

The CDR3 reads CASSDFPRTSLSPLHF. In DNA form, the CDR3 reads TGTGCCAGCAGTGACTTTCCCAGGACTAGTCTGTCACCCCTCCACTTT. The V gene is TRBV2, the J gene TRBJ1-6, with D unresolved. Trimming cost V 3 bases and J 10 bases, with 19 bases left between them. Germline V gives CDR1 SNHLY, CDR2 FYNNEI. The CDR3 is 16 residues long.

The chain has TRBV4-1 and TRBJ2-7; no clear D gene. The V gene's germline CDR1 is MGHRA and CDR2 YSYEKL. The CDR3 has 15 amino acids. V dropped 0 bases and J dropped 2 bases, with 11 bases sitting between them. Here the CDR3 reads CASSQDRGVTYEQYF. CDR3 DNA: TGCGCCAGCAGCCAAGATCGCGGTGTGACCTACGAGCAGTACTTC.

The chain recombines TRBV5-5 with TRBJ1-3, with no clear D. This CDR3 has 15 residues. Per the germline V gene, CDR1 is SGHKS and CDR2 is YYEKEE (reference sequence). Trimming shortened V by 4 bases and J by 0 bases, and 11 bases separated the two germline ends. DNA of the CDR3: TGTGCCAGCAGCCCTGTACTGATCTCTGGAAACACCATATATTTT. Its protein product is CASSPVLISGNTIYF.

CDR3 sequence reads: CASSIGASGRPYEQYF. In DNA form, the CDR3 reads TGCGCCAGCAGCATAGGGGCGTCAGGGCGCCCCTACGAGCAGTACTTC. V usage is TRBV4-1 and J usage is TRBJ2-7, with D tentatively TRBD1 (5 bases). Germline V gene sequence: CDR1 MGHRA, CDR2 YSYEKL. CDR3 size: 16 residues. Trimming removed 5 bases at V and 2 bases at J, with 19 bases between.

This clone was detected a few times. CDR3: CASSFQGGGYTF. CDR3 bases: TGTGCCAGCAGCTTTCAGGGAGGCGGCTACACCTTC. The V gene is TRBV7-9, the J gene TRBJ1-2; perhaps TRBD1 as D (5 bases). V was cut by 3 bases and J by 8 bases, with 10 bases left in between. Germline loops: CDR1 SEHNR, CDR2 FQNEAQ (reference sequence). The CDR3 length is 12 residues.

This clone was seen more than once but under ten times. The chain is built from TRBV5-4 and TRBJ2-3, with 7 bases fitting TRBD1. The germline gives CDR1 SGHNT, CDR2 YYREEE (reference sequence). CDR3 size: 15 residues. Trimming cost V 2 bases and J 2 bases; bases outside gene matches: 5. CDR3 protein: CASSFSTGFTDTQYF. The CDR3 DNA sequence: TGTGCCAGCAGCTTTTCGACAGGGTTCACAGATACGCAGTATTTT.

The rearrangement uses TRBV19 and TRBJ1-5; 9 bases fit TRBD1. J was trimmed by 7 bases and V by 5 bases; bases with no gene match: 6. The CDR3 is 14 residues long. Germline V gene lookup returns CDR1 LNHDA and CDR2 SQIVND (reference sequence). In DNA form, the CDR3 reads TGTGCCAGTAGTTCCAGACAGGGGGGACAGCCCCAGCATTTT. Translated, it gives CASSSRQGGQPQHF.

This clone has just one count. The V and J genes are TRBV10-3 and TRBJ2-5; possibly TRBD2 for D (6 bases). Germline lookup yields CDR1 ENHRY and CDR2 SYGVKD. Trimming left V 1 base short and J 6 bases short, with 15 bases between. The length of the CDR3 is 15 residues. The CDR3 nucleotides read TGTGCCATCAGTGAGTGGAGGAGGGAGAGAAAGACCCAGTACTTC. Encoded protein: CAISEWRRERKTQYF.

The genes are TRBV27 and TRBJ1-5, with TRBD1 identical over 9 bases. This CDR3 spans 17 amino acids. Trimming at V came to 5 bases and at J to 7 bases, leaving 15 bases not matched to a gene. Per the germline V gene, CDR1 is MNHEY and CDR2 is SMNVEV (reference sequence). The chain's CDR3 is CASSLRFTGTGIQPQHF. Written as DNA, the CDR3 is TGTGCCAGCAGTCTACGGTTCACCGGGACAGGGATCCAGCCCCAGCATTTT.

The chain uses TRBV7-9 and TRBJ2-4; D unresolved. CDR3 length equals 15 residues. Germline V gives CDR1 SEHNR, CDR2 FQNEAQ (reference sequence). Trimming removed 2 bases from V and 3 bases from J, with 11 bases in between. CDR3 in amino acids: CASSLSEQSKNIQYF. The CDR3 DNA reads TGTGCCAGCAGCTTATCGGAGCAGAGCAAAAACATTCAGTACTTC. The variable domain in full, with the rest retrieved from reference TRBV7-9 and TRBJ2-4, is DTGVSQNPRHKITKRGQNVTFRCDPISEHNRLYWYRQTLGQGPEFLTYFQNEAQLEKSRLLSDRFSAERPKGSFSTLEIQRTEQGDSAMYLCASSLSEQSKNIQYFGAGTRLSVL.

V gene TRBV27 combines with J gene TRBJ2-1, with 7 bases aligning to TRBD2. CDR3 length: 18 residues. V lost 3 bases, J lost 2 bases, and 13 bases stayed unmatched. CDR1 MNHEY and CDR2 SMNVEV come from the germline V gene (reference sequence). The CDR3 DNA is TGTGCCAGCAGTTTTCCCACCGATGGTAGCGGGCCCTACAATGAGCAGTTCTTC. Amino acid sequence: CASSFPTDGSGPYNEQFF.